What follows is one T cell receptor beta chain and its context. There are many counts of this clonotype. Its binding antigen is unknown. No much larger clonotype is one base removed from it; base qualities were not supplied. The trim is 6 bases for V and 0 bases for J, with a gap of 2 bases between the germline ends. The germline V gene specifies SGHTA as CDR1 and FQGNSA as CDR2. The CDR3 measures 11 amino acids from cysteine to phenylalanine. Just the 33-base CDR3 DNA is kept, in frame starting at base 1. TCR beta repertoires were profiled from peripheral blood of 13 young patients with multiple sclerosis to demonstrate the VDJtools post-analysis software. The multiple sclerosis patients were children and adolescents between roughly 6 and 16 years of age. This sample is part of a study of post-analysis software for immune sequencing data (dated by TCRdb to between 2015 and 2016). For context, the study as a whole: The recorded disease courses included relapsing-remitting, secondary progressive and progressive-relapsing multiple sclerosis, and some patients had no subtype annotation. A subset of samples was prepared in parallel using single-end sample barcoding, then pooled and co-amplified after Illumina adapter ligation. The patient repertoires were set against about eleven previously published healthy control repertoires from donors whose ages ranged from roughly 6 to 25 years.

Receptor amplification or capture employed PCR. The sample was run on an Illumina HiSeq 2500. To reduce PCR and sequencing biases, unique molecular identifiers were built into the TCR beta cDNA libraries. Per 1 to 10 million input T cells, approximately 500,000 cDNA molecules were obtained, such that each molecule approximated one T cell. The patient libraries were prepared and sequenced using the same protocol as the earlier healthy control dataset. Samples belonging to the same batch were prepared together, multiplexed and sequenced on a shared HiSeq lane. The paper's processing steps were these. Raw barcoded reads were processed with MIGEC, and single-read molecular identifier groups were discarded before consensus assembly and CDR3 extraction. Clonotype tables were post-analysed with VDJtools, normalizing diversity by down-sampling all datasets to the smallest sample size. Repertoire overlap clustering matched CDR3 amino acid but not nucleotide sequences to correct batch-related cross-sample contamination. TCRdb's own reprocessing of the public reads used fastp at Q25 and MiXCR and kept productive beta chains. Rows are unified per CDR3 protein, each entry keeping the most common DNA and genes. The V and J calls come from TCRdb's annotation, not from the publication. This sample has about 200,000 distinct CDR3 sequences in its table, and 29% of those were observed once. The top ten hold around 3.7% of the sample.

What the work shows at the level of the full study, not this receptor alone: Direct clustering with F measure revealed strong co-clustering of samples prepared in the same batch, which led to a batch-effect correction. Compared with controls, multiple sclerosis patients had significantly lower normalized Chao1 diversity, a finding suggesting substantial peripheral T-cell clonal expansion. Patients showed significantly higher frequencies than controls for roughly five TRBV segments, among them TRBV5-6, TRBV5-1 and TRBV20-1. The control group was slightly older than the multiple sclerosis patient group.

The clonotype comes from a girl aged 2 to 17 with multiple sclerosis. The sequenced material came from blood. Recombination connected TRBV7-2 to TRBJ1-2; the D gene cannot be resolved reliably. Here is the DNA: TGTGCCAGCAGTTCTAACTATGGCTACACCTTC. Its protein reads: CASSSNYGYTF.